These 26 T cell receptor beta chains share one sample of origin, sequenced in a study of regulatory T cells in long-lasting Graves disease. According to the study, TCR beta libraries were built with iRepertoire HTBI primers and CDR3-region Arm-PCR. TCRdb passed the multiplex PCR reads through MiXCR, listing each CDR3 protein once. Among around 250,000 distinct CDR3 sequences listed, about 16% were seen once. Time point reported: newly diagnosed GD, antithyroid drugs for less than 3 months. Preparation of the TCR library used RNA extracted from PBMCs. The sample was peripheral blood mononuclear cells (PBMCs), taken at new diagnosis, from a patient treated with antithyroid drugs. The receptors derive from a female donor with Graves disease.

This clonotype has a count of ten or more. This chain links TRBV4-1 with TRBJ1-1; 9 bases are shared with TRBD1. Germline-derived CDR1 and CDR2 are MGHRA and YSYEKL. V shed 4 bases, J shed 7 bases, and the junction held 10 bases outside the gene matches. The CDR3 loop spans 15 amino acids. This CDR3 is CASSRNRDRVNEAFF. Written as DNA, the CDR3 is TGCGCCAGCAGCCGAAACCGGGACAGGGTTAATGAAGCTTTCTTT.

Ten or more counts support this clonotype. V is TRBV20-1 and J is TRBJ2-3, with D possibly TRBD1 on 6 matching bases. V gave up 0 bases and J gave up 2 bases, with 12 bases separating them. Germline V lookup: CDR1 DFQATT, CDR2 SNEGSKA (reference sequence). This CDR3 region has 15 residues. CDR3 DNA sequence: TGCAGTGCTAGAGATAGGGGGAGTTTCACAGATACGCAGTATTTT. As protein: CSARDRGSFTDTQYF.

This clonotype was seen at least ten times. V usage is TRBV11-2 and J usage is TRBJ2-7; D is perhaps TRBD2 (5 bases). V dropped 0 bases and J dropped 3 bases, with 9 bases sitting between them. The germline V gene has CDR1 SGHAT and CDR2 FQNNGV. The CDR3 contains 14 residues. The CDR3 loop reads CASSLDPGDYEQYF. CDR3 sequence (DNA): TGTGCCAGCAGCTTAGATCCCGGGGACTACGAGCAGTACTTC.

This clonotype was recorded many times. V usage is TRBV18 and J usage is TRBJ1-3; 7 positions agree with TRBD1. Germline-derived CDR1 and CDR2 are KGHSH and LQKENI. This CDR3 contains 16 residues. V shed 2 bases, J shed 0 bases, and the junction held 4 bases outside the gene matches. The CDR3 protein is CASSPDRVRSGNTIYF. DNA for the CDR3: TGTGCCAGCTCACCAGACAGGGTCCGCTCTGGAAACACCATATATTTT.

In its sample, this clonotype was seen many times. This chain joins TRBV7-9 and TRBJ2-3; D ambiguous. CDR1 is SEHNR and CDR2 is FQNEAQ in the germline V gene (reference sequence). Trimming removed 0 bases from V and 0 bases from J, with 10 bases in between. The CDR3 is 16 amino acids. The CDR3 spells CASSLARSASTDTQYF. The DNA for the CDR3 is TGTGCCAGCAGCTTAGCGAGGTCCGCTAGCACAGATACGCAGTATTTT.

This clonotype was seen many times. The chain recombines TRBV11-3 with TRBJ2-1; 8 bases are a match to TRBD2. Germline V gene lookup returns CDR1 SGHNT and CDR2 YENEEA. With V trimmed by 5 bases and J by 0 bases, 6 bases remained unmatched. CDR3 size: 16 residues. The CDR3 reads CASSLTSASSYNEQFF. In nucleotides, the CDR3 is TGTGCCAGCAGCCTGACTAGCGCCAGCTCCTACAATGAGCAGTTCTTC.

Many counts were recorded for this clonotype. The J gene is TRBJ1-1, the V gene TRBV6-2 or TRBV6-3; D is unclear. Between the trimmed V and J ends, which lost 3 bases and 3 bases, there was a span of 8 bases. Germline values: CDR1 MNHEY, CDR2 SVGEGT. There are 13 residues in the CDR3. The CDR3 loop reads CASSYLEDTEAFF. The CDR3 DNA reads TGTGCCAGCAGTTATTTGGAAGACACTGAAGCTTTCTTT.

This clonotype was detected ten times or more. The CDR3 nucleotides read TGTGCCACCGGTTTACAGGGGATGGAGACCCAGTACTTC. Encoded protein: CATGLQGMETQYF. The chain recombines TRBV24-1 with TRBJ2-5; 7 nucleotides line up with TRBD1. CDR3 length equals 13 residues. Germline CDR1 is KGHDR and CDR2 is SFDVKD. Trimming cost V 9 bases and J 5 bases; bases outside gene matches: 8.

This clonotype was counted many times. The chain carries TRBV27 and TRBJ2-5; TRBD1 matches 11 bases. After removal of 5 bases from V and 2 bases from J, the junction contained 4 bases not matched to a gene. CDR3 length: 15 amino acids. The germline V gene has CDR1 MNHEY and CDR2 SMNVEV (reference sequence). CDR3 amino acids: CASSPRDRGQETQYF. Written as DNA, the CDR3 is TGTGCCAGCAGTCCCCGGGACAGGGGGCAAGAGACCCAGTACTTC.

This clonotype was recorded many times. The V and J genes are TRBV30 and TRBJ1-3, with unresolved D. The CDR3 has 13 amino acids. V lost 2 bases to trimming and J lost 0 bases, with 5 bases between them. Per the germline V gene, CDR1 is GTSNPN and CDR2 is SVGIG (reference sequence). The CDR3 spells CAWSLISGNTIYF. The CDR3 region has the DNA TGTGCCTGGAGTTTGATCTCTGGAAACACCATATATTTT.

This clonotype was observed many times. This rearrangement joins TRBV6-2 or TRBV6-3 to TRBJ2-2, with 14 bases lining up with TRBD2. CDR1 and CDR2 (germline): MNHEY, SVGEGT. The trim removed 6 bases at V and 4 bases at J, leaving 10 bases unmatched. This CDR3 comprises 18 residues. CDR3 sequence reads: CASSPRLAGGPGTGELFF. CDR3 nucleotides: TGTGCCAGCAGCCCCCGACTAGCGGGAGGGCCGGGCACCGGGGAGCTGTTTTTT.

This clonotype has a count of ten or more. The J gene is TRBJ2-7, the V gene TRBV2; D perhaps matches TRBD2 (5 bases). This CDR3 is built from 12 residues. Germline CDR1 is SNHLY and CDR2 is FYNNEI. V lost 7 bases, J lost 2 bases, and 9 bases lay in between. The CDR3 here is CASTGEPYEQYF. The CDR3 DNA reads as TGTGCCAGCACCGGGGAACCCTACGAGCAGTACTTC.

V gene TRBV4-1 combines with J gene TRBJ1-5; 9 nucleotides line up with TRBD1. The V segment lost 4 bases and the J segment 7 bases; nucleotides outside the gene matches: 8. Germline V gene data show CDR1 as MGHRA and CDR2 as YSYEKL. The CDR3 runs 15 residues. The CDR3 DNA sequence: TGCGCCAGCAGCCGCCCGGGACAGGGTCGGCAGCCCCAGCATTTT. It codes for CASSRPGQGRQPQHF.

This clonotype has only a few counts. The chain employs TRBV19 and TRBJ2-5, with D perhaps given as TRBD1 or TRBD2 (6 bases each). Trimming took off 7 bases at V and 3 bases at J, with 12 bases between the two ends. The V gene's germline CDR1 is LNHDA and CDR2 SQIVND (reference sequence). The CDR3 runs to 13 residues. For the CDR3, the DNA is TGTGCCAGTACCCCAAGGGGGGAAGAGACCCAGTACTTC. Translation gives CASTPRGEETQYF.

This clonotype has at least ten counts. Written as DNA, the CDR3 is TGCAGTGCTAGCATTCTGATGTTCCGGGGTGGCTACACCTTC. As protein: CSASILMFRGGYTF. This sequence joins TRBV20-1 and TRBJ1-2; D not certain. CDR1 is DFQATT and CDR2 is SNEGSKA in the germline V gene (reference sequence). The ends were cut back, 3 bases at V and 7 bases at J, with 18 bases in the middle. This CDR3 spans 14 amino acids.

This clonotype was recorded many times. V gene TRBV6-5 combines with J gene TRBJ2-3, with D unresolved. CDR3 length equals 13 residues. V dropped 2 bases and J dropped 1 base, with 4 bases sitting between them. From germline, CDR1 is MNHEY and CDR2 SVGAGI. The CDR3 loop reads CASSYVGTDTQYF. For the CDR3, the DNA is TGTGCCAGCAGTTACGTTGGCACAGATACGCAGTATTTT.

This clonotype was seen more than once but under ten times. J is TRBJ2-4 and V is TRBV20-1; D unresolved. Germline V gene lookup returns CDR1 DFQATT and CDR2 SNEGSKA (reference sequence). The CDR3 runs 14 residues. The V gene lost 4 bases and the J gene lost 0 bases, with 10 bases spanning the gap. The CDR3 loop reads CSAIDLLAKNIQYF. The DNA for the CDR3 is TGCAGTGCTATTGACCTTCTAGCCAAAAACATTCAGTACTTC.

This clonotype was recorded at least ten times. One junction end does not reproduce the germline sequence, and a read error may be involved. The CDR3 DNA reads as TGTGCTAGTGGTCTCACCCTCGGGGGCCCAACTTTT. Translating gives CASGLTLGGPTF. V gene TRBV12-5 combines with J gene TRBJ2-3; D might be TRBD1 or TRBD2, each matching 6 bases. From germline, CDR1 is LGHNT and CDR2 FRNRAP. The CDR3 runs 12 residues.

This clonotype was counted at least ten times. V gene TRBV20-1 combines with J gene TRBJ1-2, with D perhaps matching TRBD1 (5 bases). Germline loops: CDR1 DFQATT, CDR2 SNEGSKA (reference sequence). Trimming took off 0 bases at V and 7 bases at J, with 18 bases between the two ends. The CDR3 covers 15 residues. CDR3 amino acids: CSARDEVRGGGGYTF. The DNA of the CDR3 is TGCAGTGCTAGAGATGAAGTTCGGGGTGGGGGTGGCTACACCTTC.

The chain links TRBV19 to TRBJ1-5; a possible D gene is TRBD1 (6 bases). V dropped 4 bases and J dropped 3 bases, with 10 bases sitting between them. Per germline, CDR1 LNHDA and CDR2 SQIVND (reference sequence). The CDR3 consists of 14 residues. The CDR3 DNA follows: TGTGCCAGTAGTACCTGGACAGACAATCAGCCCCAGCATTTT. Encoded protein: CASSTWTDNQPQHF.

This clonotype was seen more than once but under ten times. A much larger clone lies a single base off, so this may be a read error. The conserved final phenylalanine or tryptophan is absent from the CDR3, which likely points to a read error. This chain joins TRBV7-8 and TRBJ2-7; 9 positions match TRBD2. This CDR3 comprises 14 residues. Germline CDR1 and CDR2: SGHVS and FQNEAQ. V gave up 1 base and J gave up 3 bases; unmatched junction bases: 1. CDR3 region: CASSLGLAVYEQYC. Here the CDR3 DNA reads TGTGCCAGCAGCTTAGGACTAGCGGTCTACGAGCAGTACTGC.

This clonotype was seen at least ten times. J is TRBJ2-3 and V is TRBV11-2; D tentatively reads TRBD1 or TRBD2 (5 bases each). Germline V gives CDR1 SGHAT, CDR2 FQNNGV. Trimming took off 5 bases at V and 1 base at J, with 16 bases between the two ends. The CDR3 contains 16 residues. The CDR3 protein is CASSPSGTWGTDTQYF. The CDR3 nucleotides are TGTGCCAGCAGCCCGTCGGGGACGTGGGGCACAGATACGCAGTATTTT.

In DNA form, the CDR3 reads TGTGCCAGCAGTAGGGCTAGCTCCTACAATGAGCAGTTCTTC. As protein: CASSRASSYNEQFF. V gene TRBV28 combines with J gene TRBJ2-1, with D hard to call. V was cut by 5 bases and J by 0 bases, with 8 bases left in between. The CDR3 totals 14 residues. The germline gives CDR1 MDHEN, CDR2 SYDVKM.

In this sample, this clonotype turned up many times. V is TRBV6-1 and J is TRBJ1-2; 9 nucleotides match TRBD1. This CDR3 spans 15 amino acids. The ends lost 5 bases at V and 4 bases at J; junction bases unmatched: 8. The germline gives CDR1 MNHNS, CDR2 SASEGT. The CDR3 DNA sequence: TGTGCCAGCAGTCAAACAGGGGGCGCTGGCTATGGCTACACCTTC. It specifies CASSQTGGAGYGYTF.

This clonotype was picked up many times. The genes are TRBV20-1 and TRBJ2-3; 7 bases match TRBD2. The V gene end was trimmed by 0 bases and the J gene end by 5 bases; junction bases not matched to a gene: 8. Germline lookup yields CDR1 DFQATT and CDR2 SNEGSKA (reference sequence). This CDR3 contains 15 residues. CDR3 sequence (DNA): TGCAGTGCTAGAGATCGGGGCGGGGGATTAGATACGCAGTATTTT. It encodes CSARDRGGGLDTQYF.

This clonotype was seen ten or more times. This chain connects TRBV7-2 to TRBJ1-2, with a weak D call TRBD1 (5 bases). Trimming cost V 2 bases and J 4 bases, with 17 bases left between them. This CDR3 has 16 amino acids. Germline CDR1 and CDR2: SGHTA and FQGNSA. The CDR3 nucleotides are TGTGCCAGCAGCTTAATATTAGTAGGCCAGGGCTATGGCTACACCTTC. The encoded protein is CASSLILVGQGYGYTF.